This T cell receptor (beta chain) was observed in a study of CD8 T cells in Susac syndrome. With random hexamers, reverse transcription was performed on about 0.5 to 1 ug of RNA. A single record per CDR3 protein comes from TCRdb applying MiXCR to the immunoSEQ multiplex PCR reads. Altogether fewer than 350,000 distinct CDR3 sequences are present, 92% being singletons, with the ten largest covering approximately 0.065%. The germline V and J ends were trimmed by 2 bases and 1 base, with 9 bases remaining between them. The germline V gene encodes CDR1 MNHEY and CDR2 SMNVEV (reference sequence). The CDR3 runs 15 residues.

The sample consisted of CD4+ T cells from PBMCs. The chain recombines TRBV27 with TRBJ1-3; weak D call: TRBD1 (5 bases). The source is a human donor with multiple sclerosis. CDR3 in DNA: TGTGCCAGCAGTTTAGTCGGGGGGTCTGGAAACACCATATATTTT. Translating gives CASSLVGGSGNTIYF.